Listed below are T cell receptor beta chains from one sample, sequenced in a study of T cells in severe cutaneous drug reactions. TCRdb reprocessed the multiplex PCR reads and reports one entry per CDR3 protein, with no DNA. Its clone listing holds around 8,000 distinct CDR3 sequences. Sequenced: cells from a skin blister. The receptor set was obtained from a human donor with a severe cutaneous adverse drug reaction. Each CDR3 is given with its conserved first and last residue. Fields, in order: CDR3 length, clone size, V gene, J gene, CDR3 protein. Some rows have no size entry. The others give once, few or many, or a class for an expanded clone.

length: 12
size: -
V: TRBV28
J: TRBJ1-1
CDR3: CASSPYNTEAFF

length: 13
size: -
V: TRBV27
J: TRBJ2-1
CDR3: CASSGLMNNEQFF

length: 16
size: -
V: TRBV5-1
J: TRBJ2-7
CDR3: CASSSITGGANYEQYF

length: 16
size: -
V: TRBV18
J: TRBJ2-1
CDR3: CASVNRGTGIPNEQFF

length: 13
size: -
V: TRBV27
J: TRBJ1-1
CDR3: CASSSPGGAEAFF

length: 13
size: -
V: TRBV12-5
J: TRBJ2-1
CDR3: CASGPVLRQGGFF

length: 17
size: -
V: TRBV7-9
J: TRBJ2-1
CDR3: CASSSTSGRAPYNEQFF

length: 14
size: -
V: TRBV30
J: TRBJ1-2
CDR3: CAGTGSAVDYGYTF

length: 14
size: medium-sized
V: TRBV20-1
J: TRBJ2-1
CDR3: CSANPLARYNEQFF

length: 14
size: -
V: TRBV6-5
J: TRBJ2-3
CDR3: CASSHRISGDTQYF

length: 14
size: medium-sized
V: TRBV14
J: TRBJ2-3
CDR3: CASSQEMWSDTQYF

length: 13
size: -
V: TRBV25-1
J: TRBJ2-5
CDR3: CASSDIIGLTQYF

length: 17
size: -
V: TRBV28
J: TRBJ2-1
CDR3: CASSLNILAEGYNEQFF

length: 14
size: -
V: TRBV13
J: TRBJ2-1
CDR3: CASLYAGGPNEQFF

length: 15
size: -
V: TRBV29-1
J: TRBJ2-5
CDR3: CSVLGGLAGVETQYF

length: 18
size: -
V: TRBV10-2
J: TRBJ1-2
CDR3: CASSDNPLGRDSNYGYTF

length: 14
size: -
V: TRBV27
J: TRBJ2-7
CDR3: CASSPLAGLGEQYF

length: 14
size: -
V: TRBV27
J: TRBJ1-6
CDR3: CASSLLLSGSPLHF

length: 15
size: -
V: TRBV7-2
J: TRBJ2-2
CDR3: CASSMTGVGTGELFF

length: 15
size: -
V: TRBV11-2
J: TRBJ2-5
CDR3: CASSSHPGLGETQYF

length: 15
size: -
V: TRBV28
J: TRBJ1-2
CDR3: CASSFLGDRNYGYTF

length: 14
size: -
V: TRBV25-1
J: TRBJ2-3
CDR3: CASREHHNTDTQYF

length: 15
size: -
V: TRBV29-1
J: TRBJ2-7
CDR3: CSVESRAGGLSEQYF

length: 16
size: -
V: TRBV7-9
J: TRBJ2-3
CDR3: CASSFLADTSTDTQYF

length: 14
size: -
V: TRBV29-1
J: TRBJ2-7
CDR3: CSVETNRDSYEQYF

length: 15
size: -
V: TRBV6-2/TRBV6-3
J: TRBJ2-7
CDR3: CASSYPVASGYEQYF

length: 13
size: -
V: TRBV27
J: TRBJ1-2
CDR3: CASSFGRFSGYTF

length: 11
size: -
V: TRBV29-1
J: TRBJ2-7
CDR3: CSAGSGYEQYF

length: 18
size: -
V: TRBV28
J: TRBJ2-4
CDR3: CASRGAGLAGLAKNIQYF

length: 14
size: -
V: TRBV29-1
J: TRBJ2-2
CDR3: CSMTRQSAPGELFF

length: 14
size: -
V: TRBV5-4
J: TRBJ2-5
CDR3: CASSSPPRLETQYF

length: 18
size: -
V: TRBV5-1
J: TRBJ2-6
CDR3: CASSLRDAASSGANVLTF

length: 15
size: -
V: TRBV13
J: TRBJ1-1
CDR3: CASSFIGTANTEAFF

length: 13
size: -
V: TRBV29-1
J: TRBJ2-1
CDR3: CSVIGRSYNEQFF

length: 14
size: medium-sized
V: TRBV6-5
J: TRBJ2-5
CDR3: CASSRLTVGSAQYF

length: 15
size: medium-sized
V: TRBV6-5
J: TRBJ2-1
CDR3: CASSYSTSSYNEQFF

length: 15
size: -
V: TRBV19
J: TRBJ1-1
CDR3: CASSIGGTRNTEAFF

length: 17
size: -
V: TRBV2
J: TRBJ2-3
CDR3: CASSEAGLRGSTDTQYF

length: 13
size: -
V: TRBV5-6
J: TRBJ1-2
CDR3: CASSPQGIGGYTF

length: 14
size: -
V: TRBV6-5
J: TRBJ2-1
CDR3: CATHQAGGWNEQFF

length: 12
size: -
V: TRBV5-4
J: TRBJ2-7
CDR3: CASSLDFYEQYF

length: 12
size: -
V: TRBV6-2/TRBV6-3
J: TRBJ2-7
CDR3: CASFAFPYEQYF

length: 13
size: -
V: TRBV30
J: TRBJ1-2
CDR3: CAWTGQTRSGYTF

length: 18
size: -
V: TRBV5-4
J: TRBJ2-3
CDR3: CASSRPGQGAHGTDTQYF

length: 14
size: -
V: TRBV7-8
J: TRBJ1-4
CDR3: CASSPGRLNEKLFF

length: 12
size: -
V: TRBV5-1
J: TRBJ2-1
CDR3: CASSFRWDEQFF

length: 14
size: -
V: TRBV27
J: TRBJ1-4
CDR3: CASSRQGFGEKLFF

length: 12
size: -
V: TRBV29-1
J: TRBJ2-1
CDR3: CSVEAGDDEQFF

length: 15
size: -
V: TRBV9
J: TRBJ2-7
CDR3: CASSVGSVLSYEQYF

length: 16
size: -
V: TRBV28
J: TRBJ2-1
CDR3: CASSLLGRGFINEQFF

length: 15
size: -
V: TRBV4-3
J: TRBJ2-1
CDR3: CASSPAVLAGFEQFF

length: 16
size: -
V: TRBV20-1
J: TRBJ2-5
CDR3: CSARDWGLAGQETQYF

length: 16
size: -
V: TRBV6-6
J: TRBJ2-5
CDR3: CASSYPRQGGEETQYF

length: 15
size: medium-sized
V: TRBV11-2
J: TRBJ1-6
CDR3: CASSSPQNNFSPLHF

length: 13
size: -
V: TRBV5-5
J: TRBJ2-2
CDR3: CASSPRPTGELFF

length: 15
size: medium-sized
V: TRBV11-3
J: TRBJ2-3
CDR3: CASSSPWGEADTQYF

length: 15
size: medium-sized
V: TRBV29-1
J: TRBJ2-7
CDR3: CSVEDPDSENYEQYF

length: 14
size: medium-sized
V: TRBV6-2/TRBV6-3
J: TRBJ2-3
CDR3: CASRVAGYTDTQYF

length: 13
size: -
V: TRBV19
J: TRBJ2-1
CDR3: CASSGQLYNEQFF

length: 18
size: -
V: TRBV4-1
J: TRBJ2-1
CDR3: CASSQKSGTSGRSHEQFF